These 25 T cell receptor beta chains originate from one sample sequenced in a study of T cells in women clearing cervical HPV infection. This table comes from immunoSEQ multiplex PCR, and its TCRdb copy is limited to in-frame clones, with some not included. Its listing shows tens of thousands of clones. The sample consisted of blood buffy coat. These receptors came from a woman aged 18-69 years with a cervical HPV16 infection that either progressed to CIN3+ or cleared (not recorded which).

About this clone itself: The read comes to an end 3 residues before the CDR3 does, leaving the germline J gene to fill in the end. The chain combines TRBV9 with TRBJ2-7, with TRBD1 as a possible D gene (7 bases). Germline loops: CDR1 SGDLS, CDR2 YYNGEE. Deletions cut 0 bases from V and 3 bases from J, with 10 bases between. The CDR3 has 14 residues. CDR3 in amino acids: CASSVGQGGYEQYF. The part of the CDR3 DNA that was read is TGTGCCAGCAGCGTAGGCCAGGGGGGCTACGAG.

Incomplete CDR3 DNA: TGCGCCAGCAGCCCTGGGCGAGACACTGAA. Protein sequence: CASSPGRDTE. The entire CDR3 protein reads CASSPGRDTEAFF. The V call is TRBV4-1, the J call TRBJ1-1; D unresolved. From the germline J gene comes the end of the CDR3, since the read stops 3 residues before it. The ends were cut back, 4 bases at V and 3 bases at J, with 9 bases in the middle. Germline V CDR1 and CDR2: MGHRA, YSYEKL. This CDR3 is built from 13 residues.

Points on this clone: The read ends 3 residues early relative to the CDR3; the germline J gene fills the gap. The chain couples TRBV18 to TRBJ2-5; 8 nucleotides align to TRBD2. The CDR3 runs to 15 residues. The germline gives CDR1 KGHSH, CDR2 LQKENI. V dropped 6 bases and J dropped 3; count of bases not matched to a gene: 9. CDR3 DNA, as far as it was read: TGTGCCAGCTCCAAAACCGGGACTAGTAAAGAGACC. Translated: CASSKTGTSKET. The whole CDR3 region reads CASSKTGTSKETQYF. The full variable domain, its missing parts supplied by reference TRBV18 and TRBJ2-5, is NAGVMQNPRHLVRRRGQEARLRCSPMKGHSHVYWYRQLPEEGLKFMVYLQKENIIDESGMPKERFSAEFPKEGPSILRIQQVVRGDSAAYFCASSKTGTSKETQYFGPGTRLLVL.

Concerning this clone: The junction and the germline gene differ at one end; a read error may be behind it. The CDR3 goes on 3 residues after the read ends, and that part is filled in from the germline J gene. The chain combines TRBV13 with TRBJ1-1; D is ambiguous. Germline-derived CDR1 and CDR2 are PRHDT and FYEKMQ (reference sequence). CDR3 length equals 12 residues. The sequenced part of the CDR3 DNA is TGTGCCAGCAGCCTAGGGAGGACTGAA. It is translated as CASSLGRTE. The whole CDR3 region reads CASSLGRTEAFF. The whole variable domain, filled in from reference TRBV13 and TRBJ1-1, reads AAGVIQSPRHLIKEKRETATLKCYPIPRHDTVYWYQQGPGQDPQFLISFYEKMQSDKGSIPDRFSAQQFSDYHSELNMSSLELGDSALYFCASSLGRTEAFFGQGTRLTVV.

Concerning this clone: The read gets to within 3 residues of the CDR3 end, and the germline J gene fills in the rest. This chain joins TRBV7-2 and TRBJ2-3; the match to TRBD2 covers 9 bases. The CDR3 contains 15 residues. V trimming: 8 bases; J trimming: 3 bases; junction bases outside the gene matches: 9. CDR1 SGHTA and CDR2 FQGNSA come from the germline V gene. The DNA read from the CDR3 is TGTGCCAGCGGAGGTAGTAGCGGGGGTACAGATACG. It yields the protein CASGGSSGGTDT. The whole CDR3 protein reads CASGGSSGGTDTQYF.

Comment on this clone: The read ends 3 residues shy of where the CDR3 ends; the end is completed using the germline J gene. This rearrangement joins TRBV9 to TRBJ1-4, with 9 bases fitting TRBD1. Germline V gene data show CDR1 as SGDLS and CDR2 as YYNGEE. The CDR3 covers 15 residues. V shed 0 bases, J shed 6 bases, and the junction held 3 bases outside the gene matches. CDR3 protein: CASSVEGQGDEKLFF. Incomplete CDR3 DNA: TGTGCCAGCAGCGTAGAGGGACAGGGAGATGAAAAA.

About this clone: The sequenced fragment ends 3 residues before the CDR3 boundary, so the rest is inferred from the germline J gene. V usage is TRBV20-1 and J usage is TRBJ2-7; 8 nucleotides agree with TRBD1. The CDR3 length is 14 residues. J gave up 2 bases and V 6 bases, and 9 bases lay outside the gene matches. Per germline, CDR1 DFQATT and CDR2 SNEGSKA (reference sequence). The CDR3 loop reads CSAGGTGRTYEQYF. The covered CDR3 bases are TGCAGTGCCGGTGGGACAGGTCGTACCTACGAG.

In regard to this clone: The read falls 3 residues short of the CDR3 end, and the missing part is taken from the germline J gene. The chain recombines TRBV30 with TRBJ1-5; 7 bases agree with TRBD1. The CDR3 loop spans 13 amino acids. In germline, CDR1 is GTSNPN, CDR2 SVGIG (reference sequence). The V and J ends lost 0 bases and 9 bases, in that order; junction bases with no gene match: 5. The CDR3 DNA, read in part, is TGTGCCTGGAGTGTACAGGGGACTCCGCCC. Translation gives CAWSVQGTPP. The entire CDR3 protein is CAWSVQGTPPQHF.

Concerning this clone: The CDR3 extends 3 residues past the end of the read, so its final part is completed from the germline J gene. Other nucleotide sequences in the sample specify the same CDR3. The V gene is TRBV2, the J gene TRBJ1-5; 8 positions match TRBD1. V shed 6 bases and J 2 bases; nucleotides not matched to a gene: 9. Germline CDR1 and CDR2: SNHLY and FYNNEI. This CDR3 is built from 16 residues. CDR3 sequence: CASRGGTGLGNQPQHF. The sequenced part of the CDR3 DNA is TGTGCCAGCAGAGGAGGGACAGGTCTAGGCAATCAGCCC.

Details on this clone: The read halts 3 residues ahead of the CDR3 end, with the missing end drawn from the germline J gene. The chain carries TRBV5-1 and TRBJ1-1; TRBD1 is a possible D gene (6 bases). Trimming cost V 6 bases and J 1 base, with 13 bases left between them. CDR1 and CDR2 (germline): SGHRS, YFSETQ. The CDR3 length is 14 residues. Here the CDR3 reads CASNYREPNTEAFF. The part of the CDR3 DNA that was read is TGCGCCAGCAACTACAGGGAACCGAACACTGAA.

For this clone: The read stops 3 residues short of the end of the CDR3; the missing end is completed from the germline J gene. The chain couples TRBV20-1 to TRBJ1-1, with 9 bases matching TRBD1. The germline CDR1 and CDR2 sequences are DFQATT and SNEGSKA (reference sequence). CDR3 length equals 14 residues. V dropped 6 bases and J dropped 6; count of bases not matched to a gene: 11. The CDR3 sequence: CSAQSGTGLSEAFF. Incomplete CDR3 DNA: TGCAGTGCCCAATCCGGGACAGGGTTATCTGAA.

The DNA read from the CDR3 is TGTGCCAGCAGCCTAGGGGACAGGGGGCGTGAGACC. Translating it yields CASSLGDRGRET. The whole CDR3 sequence reads CASSLGDRGRETQYF. J is TRBJ2-5 and V is TRBV5-4; 12 bases fit TRBD1. Coverage ceases 3 residues before the CDR3 finishes, and the germline J gene fills in the end. The CDR3 has 15 residues. The J segment lost 5 bases and the V segment lost 4 bases, leaving 6 bases of the junction unmatched. CDR1 and CDR2 (germline): SGHNT, YYREEE (reference sequence).

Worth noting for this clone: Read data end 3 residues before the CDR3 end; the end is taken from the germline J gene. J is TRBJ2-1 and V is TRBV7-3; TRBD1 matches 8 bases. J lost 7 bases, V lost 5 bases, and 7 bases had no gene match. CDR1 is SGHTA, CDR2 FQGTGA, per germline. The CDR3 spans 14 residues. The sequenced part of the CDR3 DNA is TGTGCCAGCAGCCTAGACAGGGGATGGAATGAG. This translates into CASSLDRGWNE. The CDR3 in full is CASSLDRGWNEQFF.

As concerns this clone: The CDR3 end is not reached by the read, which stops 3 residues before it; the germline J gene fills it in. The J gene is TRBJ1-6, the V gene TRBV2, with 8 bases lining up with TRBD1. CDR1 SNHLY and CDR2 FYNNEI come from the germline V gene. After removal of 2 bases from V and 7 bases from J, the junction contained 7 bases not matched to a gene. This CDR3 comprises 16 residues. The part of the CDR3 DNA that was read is TGTGCCAGCAGTGAACGGTCACAGGGGGGAAATTCACCC. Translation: CASSERSQGGNSP. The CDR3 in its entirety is CASSERSQGGNSPLHF.

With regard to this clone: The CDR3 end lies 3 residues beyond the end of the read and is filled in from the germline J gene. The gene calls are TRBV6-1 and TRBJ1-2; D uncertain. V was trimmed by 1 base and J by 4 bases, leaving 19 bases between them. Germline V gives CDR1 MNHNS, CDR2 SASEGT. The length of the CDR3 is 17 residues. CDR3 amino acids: CASSEGVYPLSSYGYTF. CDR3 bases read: TGTGCCAGCAGTGAAGGCGTATATCCCCTCTCCTCCTATGGC.

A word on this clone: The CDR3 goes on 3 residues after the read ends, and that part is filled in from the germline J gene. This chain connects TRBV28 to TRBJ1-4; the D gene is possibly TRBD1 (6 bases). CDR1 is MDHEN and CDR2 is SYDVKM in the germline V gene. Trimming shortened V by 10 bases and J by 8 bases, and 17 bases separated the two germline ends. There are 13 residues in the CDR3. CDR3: CATLPWGQEKLFF. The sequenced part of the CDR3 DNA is TGTGCCACCCTTCCATGGGGGCAAGAAAAA.

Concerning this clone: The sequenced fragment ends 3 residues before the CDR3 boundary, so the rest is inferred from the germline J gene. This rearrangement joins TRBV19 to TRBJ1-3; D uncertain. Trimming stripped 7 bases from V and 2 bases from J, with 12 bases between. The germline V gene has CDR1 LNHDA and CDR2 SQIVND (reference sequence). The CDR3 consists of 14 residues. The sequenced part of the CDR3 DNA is TGTGCCAGTACGGACTGGGCTCCTGGAAACACC. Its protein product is CASTDWAPGNT. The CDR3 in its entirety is CASTDWAPGNTIYF. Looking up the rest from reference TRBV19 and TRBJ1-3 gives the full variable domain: DGGITQSPKYLFRKEGQNVTLSCEQNLNHDAMYWYRQDPGQGLRLIYYSQIVNDFQKGDIAEGYSVSREKKESFPLTVTSAQKNPTAFYLCASTDWAPGNTIYFGEGSWLTVV.

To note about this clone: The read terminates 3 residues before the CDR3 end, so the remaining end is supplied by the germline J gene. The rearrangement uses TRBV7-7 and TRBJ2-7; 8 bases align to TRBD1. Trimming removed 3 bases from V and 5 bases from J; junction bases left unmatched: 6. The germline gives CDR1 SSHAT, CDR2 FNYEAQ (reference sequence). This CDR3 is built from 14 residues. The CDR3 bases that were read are TGTGCCAGCAGCTTGCTAGACAGGGGCGACGAG. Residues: CASSLLDRGDE. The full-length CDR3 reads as CASSLLDRGDEQYF. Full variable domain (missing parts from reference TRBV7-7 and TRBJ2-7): GAGVSQSPRYKVTKRGQDVTLRCDPISSHATLYWYQQALGQGPEFLTYFNYEAQPDKSGLPSDRFSAERPEGSISTLTIQRTEQRDSAMYRCASSLLDRGDEQYFGPGTRLTVT.

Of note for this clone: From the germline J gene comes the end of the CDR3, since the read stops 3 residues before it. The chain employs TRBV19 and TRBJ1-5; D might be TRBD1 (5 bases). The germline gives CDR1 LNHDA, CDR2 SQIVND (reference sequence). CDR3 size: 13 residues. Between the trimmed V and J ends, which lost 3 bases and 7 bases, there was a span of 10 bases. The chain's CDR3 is CASSIEGIQPQHF. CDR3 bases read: TGTGCCAGTAGTATTGAGGGGATCCAGCCC.

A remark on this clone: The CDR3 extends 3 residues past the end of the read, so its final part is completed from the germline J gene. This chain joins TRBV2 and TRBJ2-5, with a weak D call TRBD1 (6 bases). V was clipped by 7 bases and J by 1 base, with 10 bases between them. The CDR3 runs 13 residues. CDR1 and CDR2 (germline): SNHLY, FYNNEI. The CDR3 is CASIGGFQETQYF. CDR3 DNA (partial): TGTGCCAGCATTGGGGGCTTCCAAGAGACC.

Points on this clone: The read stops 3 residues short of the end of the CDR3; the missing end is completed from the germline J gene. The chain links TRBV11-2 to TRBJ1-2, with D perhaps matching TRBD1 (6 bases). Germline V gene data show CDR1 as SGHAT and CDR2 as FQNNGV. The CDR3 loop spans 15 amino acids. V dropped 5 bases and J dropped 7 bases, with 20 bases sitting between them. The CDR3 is CASSGGASEVVGYTF. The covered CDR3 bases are TGTGCCAGCAGCGGGGGGGCCTCAGAGGTGGTTGGC.

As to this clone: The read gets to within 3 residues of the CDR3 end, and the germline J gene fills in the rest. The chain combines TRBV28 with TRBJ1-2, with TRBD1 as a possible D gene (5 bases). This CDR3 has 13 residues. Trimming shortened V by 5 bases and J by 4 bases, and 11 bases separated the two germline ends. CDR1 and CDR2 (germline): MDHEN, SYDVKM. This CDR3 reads CASSRGGGYGYTF. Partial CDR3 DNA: TGTGCCAGCAGTCGGGGGGGAGGCTATGGC.

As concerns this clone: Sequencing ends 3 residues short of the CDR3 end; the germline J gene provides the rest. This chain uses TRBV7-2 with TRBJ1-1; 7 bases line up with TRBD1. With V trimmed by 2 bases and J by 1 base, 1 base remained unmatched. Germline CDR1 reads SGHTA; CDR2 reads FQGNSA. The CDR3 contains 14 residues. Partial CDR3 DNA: TGTGCCAGCAGCTTATGGGACAGGAACACTGAA. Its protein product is CASSLWDRNTE. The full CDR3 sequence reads CASSLWDRNTEAFF.

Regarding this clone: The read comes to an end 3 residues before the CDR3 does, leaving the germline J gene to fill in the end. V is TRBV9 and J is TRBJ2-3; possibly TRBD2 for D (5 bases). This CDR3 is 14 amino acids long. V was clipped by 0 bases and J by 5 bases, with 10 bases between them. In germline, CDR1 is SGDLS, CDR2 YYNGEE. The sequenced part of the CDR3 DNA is TGTGCCAGCAGCGTAGGACTAACCCAAGATACG. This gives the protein CASSVGLTQDT. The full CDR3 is CASSVGLTQDTQYF.

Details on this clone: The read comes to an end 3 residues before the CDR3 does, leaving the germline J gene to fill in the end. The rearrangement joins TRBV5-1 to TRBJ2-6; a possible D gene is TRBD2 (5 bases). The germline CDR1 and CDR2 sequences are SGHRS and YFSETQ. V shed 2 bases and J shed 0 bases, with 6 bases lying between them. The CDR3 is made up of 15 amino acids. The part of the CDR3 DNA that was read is TGCGCCAGCAGCTTCGGGGACTCTGGGGCCAACGTC. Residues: CASSFGDSGANV. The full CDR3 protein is CASSFGDSGANVLTF.